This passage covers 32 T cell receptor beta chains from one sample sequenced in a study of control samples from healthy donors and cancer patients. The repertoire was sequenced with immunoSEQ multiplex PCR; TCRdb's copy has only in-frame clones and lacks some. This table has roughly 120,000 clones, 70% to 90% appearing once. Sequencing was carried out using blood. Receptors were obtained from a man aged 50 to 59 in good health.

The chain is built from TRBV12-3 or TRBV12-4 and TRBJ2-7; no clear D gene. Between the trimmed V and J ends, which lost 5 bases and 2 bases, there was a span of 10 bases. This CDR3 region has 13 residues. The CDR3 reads CASSPPGPYEQYF. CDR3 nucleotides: TGTGCCAGCAGTCCCCCGGGCCCCTACGAGCAGTACTTC.

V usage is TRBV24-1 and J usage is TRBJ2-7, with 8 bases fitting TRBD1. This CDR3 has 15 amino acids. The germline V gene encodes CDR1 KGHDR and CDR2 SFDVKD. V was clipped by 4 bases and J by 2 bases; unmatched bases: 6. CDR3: CATSDPGTGAYEQYF. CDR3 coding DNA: TGTGCCACCAGTGACCCCGGGACAGGAGCCTACGAGCAGTACTTC.

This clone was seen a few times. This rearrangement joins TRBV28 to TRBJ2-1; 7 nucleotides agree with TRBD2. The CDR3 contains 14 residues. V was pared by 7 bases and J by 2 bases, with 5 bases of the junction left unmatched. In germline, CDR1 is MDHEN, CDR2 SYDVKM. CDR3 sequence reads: CASKFGGTYNEQFF. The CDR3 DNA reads TGTGCCAGCAAATTCGGGGGGACCTACAATGAGCAGTTCTTC.

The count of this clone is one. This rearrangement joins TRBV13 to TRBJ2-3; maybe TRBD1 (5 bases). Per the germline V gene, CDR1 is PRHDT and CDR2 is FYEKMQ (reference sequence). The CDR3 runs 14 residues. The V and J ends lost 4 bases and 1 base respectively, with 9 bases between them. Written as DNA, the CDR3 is TGTGCCAGCAGCTCCGTAGGGGGCACAGATACGCAGTATTTT. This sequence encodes CASSSVGGTDTQYF.

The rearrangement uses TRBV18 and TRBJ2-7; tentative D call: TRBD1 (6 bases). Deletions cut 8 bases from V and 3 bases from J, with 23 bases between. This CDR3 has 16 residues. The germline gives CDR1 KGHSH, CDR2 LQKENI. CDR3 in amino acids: CASTAGKGTPNYEQYF. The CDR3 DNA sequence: TGTGCCAGCACAGCCGGAAAAGGGACACCCAACTACGAGCAGTACTTC.

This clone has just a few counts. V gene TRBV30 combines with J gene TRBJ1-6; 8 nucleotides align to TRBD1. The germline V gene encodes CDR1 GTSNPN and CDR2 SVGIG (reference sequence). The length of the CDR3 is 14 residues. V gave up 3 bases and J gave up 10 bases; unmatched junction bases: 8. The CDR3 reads CAWSFGTGGSPLHF. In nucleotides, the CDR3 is TGTGCCTGGAGCTTCGGGACAGGAGGCTCACCCCTCCACTTT.

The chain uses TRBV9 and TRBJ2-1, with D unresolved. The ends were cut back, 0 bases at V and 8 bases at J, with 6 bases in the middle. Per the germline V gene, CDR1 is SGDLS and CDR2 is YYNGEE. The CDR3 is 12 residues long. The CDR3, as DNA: TGTGCCAGCAGCGTAGGAGGACATGAGCAGTTCTTC. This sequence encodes CASSVGGHEQFF. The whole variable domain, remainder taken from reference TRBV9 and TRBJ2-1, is DSGVTQTPKHLITATGQRVTLRCSPRSGDLSVYWYQQSLDQGLQFLIQYYNGEERAKGNILERFSAQQFPDLHSELNLSSLELGDSALYFCASSVGGHEQFFGPGTRLTVL.

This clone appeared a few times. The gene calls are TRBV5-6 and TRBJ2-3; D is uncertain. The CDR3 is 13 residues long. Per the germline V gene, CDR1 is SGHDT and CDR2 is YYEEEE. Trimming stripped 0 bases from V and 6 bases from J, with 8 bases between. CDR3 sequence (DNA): TGTGCCAGCAGCTTGGGCCTCTTGGATACGCAGTATTTT. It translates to CASSLGLLDTQYF.

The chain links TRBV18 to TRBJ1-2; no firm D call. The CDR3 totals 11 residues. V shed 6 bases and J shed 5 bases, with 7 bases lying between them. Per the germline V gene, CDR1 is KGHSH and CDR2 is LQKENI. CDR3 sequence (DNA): TGTGCCAGCTCTGGTATATATGGCTACACCTTC. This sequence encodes CASSGIYGYTF.

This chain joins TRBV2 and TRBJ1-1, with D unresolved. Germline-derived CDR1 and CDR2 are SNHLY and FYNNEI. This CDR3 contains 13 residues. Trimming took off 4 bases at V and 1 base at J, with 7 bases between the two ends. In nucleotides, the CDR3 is TGTGCCAGCAGTGGATCCGGGAACACTGAAGCTTTCTTT. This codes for CASSGSGNTEAFF.

CDR3 in DNA: TGCGCCAGCGGAGGGACAGGGGGCTTAGAGACCCAGTACTTC. It specifies CASGGTGGLETQYF. The chain employs TRBV4-1 and TRBJ2-5, with 12 nucleotides matching TRBD1. CDR3 size: 14 residues. Trimming removed 8 bases from V and 4 bases from J; junction bases left unmatched: 5. Germline lookup yields CDR1 MGHRA and CDR2 YSYEKL.

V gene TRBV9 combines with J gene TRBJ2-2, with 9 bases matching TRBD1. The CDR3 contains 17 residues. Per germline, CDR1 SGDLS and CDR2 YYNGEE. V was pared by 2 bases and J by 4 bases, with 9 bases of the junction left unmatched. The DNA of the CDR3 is TGTGCCAGCAGCGTGCCGGACAGGGGTGTTGGCACCGGGGAGCTGTTTTTT. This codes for CASSVPDRGVGTGELFF.

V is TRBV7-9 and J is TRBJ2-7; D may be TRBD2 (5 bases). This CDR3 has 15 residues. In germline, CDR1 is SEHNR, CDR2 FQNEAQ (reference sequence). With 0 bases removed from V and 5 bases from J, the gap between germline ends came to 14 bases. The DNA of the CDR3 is TGTGCCAGCAGCTTAGCGTCCGGGAAGGTTGACGAGCAGTACTTC. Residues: CASSLASGKVDEQYF. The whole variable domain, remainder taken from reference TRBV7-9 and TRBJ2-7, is DTGVSQNPRHKITKRGQNVTFRCDPISEHNRLYWYRQTLGQGPEFLTYFQNEAQLEKSRLLSDRFSAERPKGSFSTLEIQRTEQGDSAMYLCASSLASGKVDEQYFGPGTRLTVT.

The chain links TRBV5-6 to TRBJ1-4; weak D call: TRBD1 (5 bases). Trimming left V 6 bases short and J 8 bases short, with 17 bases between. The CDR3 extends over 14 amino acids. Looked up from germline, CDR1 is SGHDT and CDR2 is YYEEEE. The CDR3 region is CASTRGRGLEKLFF. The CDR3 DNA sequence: TGTGCCAGCACCCGGGGGAGGGGCCTGGAAAAACTGTTTTTT. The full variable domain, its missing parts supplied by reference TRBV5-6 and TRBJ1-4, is DAGVTQSPTHLIKTRGQQVTLRCSPKSGHDTVSWYQQALGQGPQFIFQYYEEEERQRGNFPDRFSGHQFPNYSSELNVNALLLGDSALYLCASTRGRGLEKLFFGSGTQLSVL.

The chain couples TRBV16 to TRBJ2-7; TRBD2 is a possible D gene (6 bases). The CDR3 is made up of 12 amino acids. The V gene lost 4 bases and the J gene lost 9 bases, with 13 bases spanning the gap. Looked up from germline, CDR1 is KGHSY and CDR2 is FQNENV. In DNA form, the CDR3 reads TGTGCCAGCAGCCCAATGAGGGGAGGGCAGTACTTC. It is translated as CASSPMRGGQYF.

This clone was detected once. CDR3 amino acids: CASSIFFVSAGGYNEQFF. The CDR3 DNA reads TGTGCCAGTAGTATTTTCTTTGTTTCGGCGGGGGGGTACAATGAGCAGTTCTTC. The chain joins TRBV19 to TRBJ2-1; 9 nucleotides match TRBD2. The CDR3 spans 18 residues. The germline gives CDR1 LNHDA, CDR2 SQIVND (reference sequence). After removal of 3 bases from V and 4 bases from J, the junction contained 13 bases not matched to a gene.

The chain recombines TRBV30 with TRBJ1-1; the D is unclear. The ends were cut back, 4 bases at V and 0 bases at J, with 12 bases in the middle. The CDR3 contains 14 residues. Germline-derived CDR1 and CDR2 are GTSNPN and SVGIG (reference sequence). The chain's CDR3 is CAWNSGSMNTEAFF. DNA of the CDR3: TGTGCCTGGAATTCGGGATCTATGAACACTGAAGCTTTCTTT. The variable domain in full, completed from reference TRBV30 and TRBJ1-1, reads SQTIHQWPATLVQPVGSPLSLECTVEGTSNPNLYWYRQAAGRGLQLLFYSVGIGQISSEVPQNLSASRPQDRQFILSSKKLLLSDSGFYLCAWNSGSMNTEAFFGQGTRLTVV.

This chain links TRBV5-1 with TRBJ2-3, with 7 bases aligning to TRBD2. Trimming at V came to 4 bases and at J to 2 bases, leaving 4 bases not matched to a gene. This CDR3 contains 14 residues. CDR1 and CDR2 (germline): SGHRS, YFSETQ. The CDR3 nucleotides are TGCGCCAGCAGCGTGGGACTACCCACAGATACGCAGTATTTT. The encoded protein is CASSVGLPTDTQYF.

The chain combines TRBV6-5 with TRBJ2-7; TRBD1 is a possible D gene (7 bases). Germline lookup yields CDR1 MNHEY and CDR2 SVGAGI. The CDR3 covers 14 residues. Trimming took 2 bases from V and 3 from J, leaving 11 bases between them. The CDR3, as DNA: TGTGCCAGCAGTTACGGAGGGACAGACTACGAGCAGTACTTC. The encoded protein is CASSYGGTDYEQYF.

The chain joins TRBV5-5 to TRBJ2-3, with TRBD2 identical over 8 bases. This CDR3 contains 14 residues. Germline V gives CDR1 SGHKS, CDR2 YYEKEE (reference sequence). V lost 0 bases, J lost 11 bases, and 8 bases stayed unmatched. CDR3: CASSLAKRGREQYF. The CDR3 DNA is TGTGCCAGCAGCTTGGCGAAGCGGGGGAGAGAGCAGTATTTT. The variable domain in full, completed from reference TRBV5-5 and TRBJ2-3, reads DAGVTQSPTHLIKTRGQQVTLRCSPISGHKSVSWYQQVLGQGPQFIFQYYEKEERGRGNFPDRFSARQFPNYSSELNVNALLLGDSALYLCASSLAKRGREQYFGPGTRLTVL.

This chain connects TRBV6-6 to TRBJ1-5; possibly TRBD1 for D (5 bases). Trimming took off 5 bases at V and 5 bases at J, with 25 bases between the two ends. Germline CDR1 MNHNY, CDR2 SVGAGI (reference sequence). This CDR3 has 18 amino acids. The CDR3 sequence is CASSLSGQTKNNYQPQHF. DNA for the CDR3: TGTGCCAGCAGTCTCTCCGGACAAACGAAGAACAATTATCAGCCCCAGCATTTT.

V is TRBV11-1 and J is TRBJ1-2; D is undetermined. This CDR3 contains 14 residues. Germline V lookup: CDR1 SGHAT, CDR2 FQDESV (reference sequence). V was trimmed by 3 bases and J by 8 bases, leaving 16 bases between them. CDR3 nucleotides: TGTGCCAGCAGCTTTGAGAGCTCAAGTCGGGGCTACACCTTC. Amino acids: CASSFESSSRGYTF.

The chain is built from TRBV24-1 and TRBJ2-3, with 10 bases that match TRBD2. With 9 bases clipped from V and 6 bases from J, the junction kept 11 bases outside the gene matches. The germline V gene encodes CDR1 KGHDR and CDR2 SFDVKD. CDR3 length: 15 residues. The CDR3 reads CATGGASGGLDTQYF. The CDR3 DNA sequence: TGTGCCACCGGTGGTGCTAGCGGGGGCCTGGATACGCAGTATTTT.

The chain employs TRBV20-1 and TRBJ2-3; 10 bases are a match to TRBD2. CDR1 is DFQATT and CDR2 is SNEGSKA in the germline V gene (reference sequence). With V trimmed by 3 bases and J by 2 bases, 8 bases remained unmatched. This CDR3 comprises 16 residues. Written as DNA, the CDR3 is TGCAGTGCTAGTCGGCTAGCGGGGGCAAACACAGATACGCAGTATTTT. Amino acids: CSASRLAGANTDTQYF.

CDR3 in amino acids: CASSTGTGNTEAFF. CDR3 nucleotide sequence: TGTGCCAGTAGTACTGGGACGGGGAACACTGAAGCTTTCTTT. The chain links TRBV19 to TRBJ1-1; D might be TRBD1 (5 bases). V lost 4 bases and J 1 base, leaving 10 bases between the germline ends. The germline V gene has CDR1 LNHDA and CDR2 SQIVND (reference sequence). CDR3 size: 14 residues.

CDR3 residues: CASRLQGKGNYGYTF. The CDR3, as DNA: TGTGCCAGTAGGCTCCAGGGGAAGGGTAACTATGGCTACACCTTC. This chain links TRBV19 with TRBJ1-2; a possible D gene is TRBD1 (6 bases). This CDR3 spans 15 amino acids. V dropped 6 bases and J dropped 1 base, with 15 bases sitting between them. In germline, CDR1 is LNHDA, CDR2 SQIVND (reference sequence).

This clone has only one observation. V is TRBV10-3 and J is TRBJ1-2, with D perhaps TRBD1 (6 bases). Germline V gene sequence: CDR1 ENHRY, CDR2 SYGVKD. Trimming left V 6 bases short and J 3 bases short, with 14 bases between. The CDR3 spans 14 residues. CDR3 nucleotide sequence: TGTGCCATCAGCCGTGGGGGCAGAGACTATGGCTACACCTTC. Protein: CAISRGGRDYGYTF.

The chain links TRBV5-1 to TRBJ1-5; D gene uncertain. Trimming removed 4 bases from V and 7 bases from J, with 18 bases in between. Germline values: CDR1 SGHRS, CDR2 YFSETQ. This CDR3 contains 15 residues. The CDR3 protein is CASSPEGGEGQPQHF. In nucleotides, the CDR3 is TGCGCCAGCAGCCCCGAGGGTGGGGAGGGACAGCCCCAGCATTTT.

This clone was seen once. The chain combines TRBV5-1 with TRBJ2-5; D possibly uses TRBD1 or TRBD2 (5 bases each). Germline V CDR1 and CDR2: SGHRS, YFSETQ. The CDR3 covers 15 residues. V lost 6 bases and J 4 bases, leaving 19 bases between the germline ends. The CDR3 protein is CASTSGPNTRETQYF. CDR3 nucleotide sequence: TGCGCCAGCACCTCGGGACCGAATACAAGAGAGACCCAGTACTTC.

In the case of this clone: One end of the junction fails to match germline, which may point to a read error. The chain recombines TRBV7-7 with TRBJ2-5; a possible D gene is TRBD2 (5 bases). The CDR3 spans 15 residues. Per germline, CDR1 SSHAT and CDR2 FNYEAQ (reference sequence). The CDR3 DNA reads TGTGCTAGCAGCTTAGCGTTGGCTGTAGGGGAGACCCAGTACTTC. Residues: CASSLALAVGETQYF.

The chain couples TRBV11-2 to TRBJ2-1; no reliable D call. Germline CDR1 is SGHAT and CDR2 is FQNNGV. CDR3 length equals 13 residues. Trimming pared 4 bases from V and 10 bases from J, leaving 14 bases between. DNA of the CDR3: TGTGCCAGCAGCTCACACGGGTTGGGGGAGCAGTTCTTC. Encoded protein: CASSSHGLGEQFF.

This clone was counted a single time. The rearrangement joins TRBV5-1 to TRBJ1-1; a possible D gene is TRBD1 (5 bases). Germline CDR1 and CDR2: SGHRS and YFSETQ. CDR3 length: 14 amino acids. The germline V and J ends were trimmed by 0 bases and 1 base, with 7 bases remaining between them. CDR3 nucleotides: TGCGCCAGCAGCTTGGGACAGCCGAACACTGAAGCTTTCTTT. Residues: CASSLGQPNTEAFF.